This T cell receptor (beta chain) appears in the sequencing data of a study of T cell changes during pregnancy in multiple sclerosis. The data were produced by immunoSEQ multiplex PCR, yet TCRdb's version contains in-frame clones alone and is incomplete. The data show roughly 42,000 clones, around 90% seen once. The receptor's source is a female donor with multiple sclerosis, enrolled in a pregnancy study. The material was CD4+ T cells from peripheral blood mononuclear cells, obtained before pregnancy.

The CDR3 DNA sequence: TGTGCCAGCGGCCGGGACAGGTCCCTTGAGCAGTACTTC. Translated: CASGRDRSLEQYF. The chain couples TRBV6-6 to TRBJ2-7; 8 positions agree with TRBD1. After removal of 8 bases from V and 7 bases from J, the junction contained 10 bases not matched to a gene. The CDR3 has 13 residues. Germline assignment: CDR1 MNHNY and CDR2 SVGAGI (reference sequence).